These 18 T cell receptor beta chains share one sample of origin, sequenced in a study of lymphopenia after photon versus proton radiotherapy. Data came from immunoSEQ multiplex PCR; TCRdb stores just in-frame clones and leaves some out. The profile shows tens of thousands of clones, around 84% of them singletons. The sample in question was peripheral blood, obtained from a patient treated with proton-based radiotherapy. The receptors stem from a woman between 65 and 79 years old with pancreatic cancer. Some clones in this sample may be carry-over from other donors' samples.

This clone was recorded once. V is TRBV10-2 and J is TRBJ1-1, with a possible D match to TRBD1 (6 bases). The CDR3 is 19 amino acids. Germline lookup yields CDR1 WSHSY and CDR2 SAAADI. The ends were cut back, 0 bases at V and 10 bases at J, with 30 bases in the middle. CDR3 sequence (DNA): TGCGCCAGCAGTGAGTCGTCCCTGTCGACAGGTTCGGGCGATAAGAGAGCTTTCTTT. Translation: CASSESSLSTGSGDKRAFF.

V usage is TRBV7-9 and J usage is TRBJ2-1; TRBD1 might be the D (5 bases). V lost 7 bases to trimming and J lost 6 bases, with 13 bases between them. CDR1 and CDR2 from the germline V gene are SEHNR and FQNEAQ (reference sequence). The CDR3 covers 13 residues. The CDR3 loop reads CASKRGASNEQFF. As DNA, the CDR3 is TGTGCCAGCAAAAGGGGCGCATCCAATGAGCAGTTCTTC.

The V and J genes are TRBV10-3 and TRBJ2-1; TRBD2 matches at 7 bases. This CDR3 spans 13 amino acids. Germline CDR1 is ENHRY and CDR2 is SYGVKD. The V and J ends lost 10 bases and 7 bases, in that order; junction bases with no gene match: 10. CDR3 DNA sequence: TGTGCCACCGAGCGGGAACCTGGTAATGAGCAGTTCTTC. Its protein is CATEREPGNEQFF.

In DNA form, the CDR3 reads TGTGCCTGGGGGGGGACTAGAGTAGAGACCCAGTACTTC. Translating gives CAWGGTRVETQYF. V gene TRBV30 combines with J gene TRBJ2-5; 8 bases are shared with TRBD2. Trimming took 5 bases from V and 4 from J; bases not matched to a gene: 6. The germline gives CDR1 GTSNPN, CDR2 SVGIG (reference sequence). This CDR3 contains 13 residues.

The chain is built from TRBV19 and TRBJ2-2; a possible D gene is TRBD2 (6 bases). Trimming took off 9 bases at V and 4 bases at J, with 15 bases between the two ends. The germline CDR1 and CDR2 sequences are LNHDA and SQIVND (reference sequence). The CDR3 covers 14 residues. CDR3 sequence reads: CASSPTRSTGELFF. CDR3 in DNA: TGTGCCAGCTCCCCGACTAGGTCCACCGGGGAGCTGTTTTTT.

DNA for the CDR3: TGTGCCAGCAGCTTAGTAGCCGGGACTAGCGGCCCCACCGGGGAGCTGTTTTTT. This encodes CASSLVAGTSGPTGELFF. The gene calls are TRBV13 and TRBJ2-2; TRBD2 matches at 11 bases. The CDR3 spans 18 residues. V was pared by 1 base and J by 4 bases, with 8 bases of the junction left unmatched. Germline CDR1 is PRHDT and CDR2 is FYEKMQ (reference sequence). Full variable domain (missing parts from reference TRBV13 and TRBJ2-2): AAGVIQSPRHLIKEKRETATLKCYPIPRHDTVYWYQQGPGQDPQFLISFYEKMQSDKGSIPDRFSAQQFSDYHSELNMSSLELGDSALYFCASSLVAGTSGPTGELFFGEGSRLTVL.

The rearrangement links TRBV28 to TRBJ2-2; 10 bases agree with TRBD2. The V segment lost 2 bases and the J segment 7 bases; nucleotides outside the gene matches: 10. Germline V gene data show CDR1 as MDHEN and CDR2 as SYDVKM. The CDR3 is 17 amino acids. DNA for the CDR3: TGTGCCAGCAGTTTAGGGCTAGCGGGAGCCGGGGTCGGGGAGCTGTTTTTT. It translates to CASSLGLAGAGVGELFF.

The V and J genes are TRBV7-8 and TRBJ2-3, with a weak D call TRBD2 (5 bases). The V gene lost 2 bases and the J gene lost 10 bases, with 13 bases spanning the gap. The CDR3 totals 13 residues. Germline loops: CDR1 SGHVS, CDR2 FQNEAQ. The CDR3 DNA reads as TGTGCCAGCAGCTTACGAGGGCTTCTCCCGCAGTATTTT. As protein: CASSLRGLLPQYF.

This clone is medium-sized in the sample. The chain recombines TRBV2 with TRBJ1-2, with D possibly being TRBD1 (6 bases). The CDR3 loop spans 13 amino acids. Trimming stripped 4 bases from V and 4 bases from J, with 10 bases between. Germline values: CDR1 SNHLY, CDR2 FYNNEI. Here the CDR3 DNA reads TGTGCCAGCAGTGCCGGGACAAGCTATGGCTACACCTTC. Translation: CASSAGTSYGYTF.

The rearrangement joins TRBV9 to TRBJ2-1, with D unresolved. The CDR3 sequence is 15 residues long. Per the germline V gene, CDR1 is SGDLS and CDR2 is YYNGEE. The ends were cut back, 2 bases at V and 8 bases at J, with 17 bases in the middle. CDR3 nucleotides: TGTGCCAGCAGCGTTGACCCTTACGGGTGGGATGAGCAGTTCTTC. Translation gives CASSVDPYGWDEQFF.

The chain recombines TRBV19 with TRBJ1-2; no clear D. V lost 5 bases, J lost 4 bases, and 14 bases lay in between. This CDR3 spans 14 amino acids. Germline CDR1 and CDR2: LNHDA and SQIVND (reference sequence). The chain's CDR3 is CASSSGPLSYGYTF. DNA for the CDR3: TGTGCCAGTAGTTCCGGACCGCTCAGCTATGGCTACACCTTC. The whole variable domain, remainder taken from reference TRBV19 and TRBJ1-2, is DGGITQSPKYLFRKEGQNVTLSCEQNLNHDAMYWYRQDPGQGLRLIYYSQIVNDFQKGDIAEGYSVSREKKESFPLTVTSAQKNPTAFYLCASSSGPLSYGYTFGSGTRLTVV.

Written as DNA, the CDR3 is TGTGCCAGTAGTTCCGGGACTAGCGGGCGATCACCCACAGATACGCAGTATTTT. It is translated as CASSSGTSGRSPTDTQYF. V gene TRBV19 combines with J gene TRBJ2-3; TRBD2 matches 12 bases. Germline CDR1 is LNHDA and CDR2 is SQIVND (reference sequence). The CDR3 extends over 18 amino acids. J was trimmed by 2 bases and V by 5 bases; bases with no gene match: 11.

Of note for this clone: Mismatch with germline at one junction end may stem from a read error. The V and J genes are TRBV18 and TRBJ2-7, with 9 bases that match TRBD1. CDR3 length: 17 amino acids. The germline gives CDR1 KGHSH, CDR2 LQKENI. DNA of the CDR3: TGTGCCAGCTCACCAAGCTTCACAGGGGGCCTATCCTCCGAGCAGTACTTC. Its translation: CASSPSFTGGLSSEQYF.

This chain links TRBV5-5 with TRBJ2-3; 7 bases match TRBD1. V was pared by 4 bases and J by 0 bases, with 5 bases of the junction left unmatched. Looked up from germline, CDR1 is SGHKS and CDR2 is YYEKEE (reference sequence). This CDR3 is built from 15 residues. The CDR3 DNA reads TGTGCCAGCAGCACAGGGGCCAGCAGCACAGATACGCAGTATTTT. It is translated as CASSTGASSTDTQYF.

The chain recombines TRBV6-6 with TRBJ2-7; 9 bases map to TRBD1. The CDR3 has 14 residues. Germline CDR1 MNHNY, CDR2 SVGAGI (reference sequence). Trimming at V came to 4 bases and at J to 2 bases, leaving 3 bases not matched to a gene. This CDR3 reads CASSSTGGAYEQYF. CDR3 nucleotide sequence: TGTGCCAGCAGTTCGACAGGGGGAGCCTACGAGCAGTACTTC.

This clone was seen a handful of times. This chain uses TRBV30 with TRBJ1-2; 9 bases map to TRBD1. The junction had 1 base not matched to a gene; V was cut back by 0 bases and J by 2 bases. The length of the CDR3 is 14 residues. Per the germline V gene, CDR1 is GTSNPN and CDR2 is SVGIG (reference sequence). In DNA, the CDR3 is TGTGCCTGGAGTGTAACAGGGGGCAACTATGGCTACACCTTC. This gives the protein CAWSVTGGNYGYTF.

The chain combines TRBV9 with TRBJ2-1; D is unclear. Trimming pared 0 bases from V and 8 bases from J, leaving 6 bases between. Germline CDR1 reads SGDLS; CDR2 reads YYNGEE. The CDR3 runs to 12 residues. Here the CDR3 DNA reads TGTGCCAGCAGCGTAGGGCAGGATGAGCAGTTCTTC. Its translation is CASSVGQDEQFF.

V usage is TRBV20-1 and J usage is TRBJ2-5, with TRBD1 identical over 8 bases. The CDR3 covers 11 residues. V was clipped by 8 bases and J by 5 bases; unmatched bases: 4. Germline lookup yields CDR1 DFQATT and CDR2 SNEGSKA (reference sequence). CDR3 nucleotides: TGCAGTCCGACAGGGGACGAGACCCAGTACTTC. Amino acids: CSPTGDETQYF.